This T cell receptor beta chain was recovered during a study of cytomegalovirus exposure and HLA in healthy donors. Whole-study results and caveats: Indistinguishable V segments such as TRBV6-2 and TRBV6-3 were excluded. One variant, a missense change in DCLRE1C, was linked in a later analysis to TCR beta V- and J-gene trimming. With further analysis later on, most CMV-associated TCR beta chains appeared HLA-restricted.

V was cut by 6 bases and J by 4 bases, with 12 bases left in between. Germline assignment: CDR1 SNHLY and CDR2 FYNNEI. This CDR3 region has 13 residues. As concerns this clone: Its antigen is unknown.

Primers included in the PCR were 60 Vbeta and 13 Jbeta primers. The protocol was immunoSEQ multiplex PCR, while the TCRdb copy is restricted to in-frame clones and leaves out a portion. This sample has 120,000 or so clones, with approximately 83% found just once. The rearrangement links TRBV2 to TRBJ1-2, with D possibly being TRBD1 (5 bases). This receptor was taken from a woman between 35 and 50 years old in good health and CMV-seropositive. The sequenced material came from PBMCs. The CDR3 bases are TGTGCCAGCAGGCCCGGGGGGGGCTATGGCTACACCTTC. It encodes CASRPGGGYGYTF.